The entry below describes one TCR beta chain. The data originate from a study of blood T cell repertoires in COVID-19. Trimming shortened V by 3 bases and J by 5 bases, and 14 bases separated the two germline ends. Per germline, CDR1 SGDLS and CDR2 YYNGEE. The CDR3 has 14 amino acids. The table came from immunoSEQ multiplex PCR; TCRdb's copy has only in-frame clones and leaves some out. Of fewer than 250,000 clones listed, about 80% are singletons. The sample taken for sequencing was peripheral blood. This sequence joins TRBV9 and TRBJ2-5; D unresolved. This TCR was sampled from a woman older than 75 with acute or convalescent COVID-19. This CDR3 is CASSGELEYETQYF. The CDR3, as DNA: TGTGCCAGCAGCGGCGAACTGGAGTATGAGACCCAGTACTTC. The full variable domain, completed using reference TRBV9 and TRBJ2-5, is DSGVTQTPKHLITATGQRVTLRCSPRSGDLSVYWYQQSLDQGLQFLIQYYNGEERAKGNILERFSAQQFPDLHSELNLSSLELGDSALYFCASSGELEYETQYFGPGTRLLVL.